A single sample is the source of the 7 T cell receptor beta chains below, sequenced in a study of blood T cell repertoires in COVID-19. The repertoire was sequenced with immunoSEQ multiplex PCR; TCRdb's copy has only in-frame clones and lacks some. The data contain tens of thousands of clones, around 74% of them singletons. The sample consisted of peripheral blood. These TCRs come from a human donor with acute or convalescent COVID-19. The donor label of this sample is uncertain.

The chain recombines TRBV3-1 (or the pseudogene TRBV3-2) with TRBJ1-4; D possibly corresponds to TRBD1 (6 bases). CDR1 is LGHDT, CDR2 YNNKEL, per germline (reference sequence). The CDR3 is made up of 13 amino acids. Trimming removed 4 bases at V and 12 bases at J, with 15 bases between. CDR3 nucleotide sequence: TGTGCCAGCAGCCGCCTGGGGTCAGGGGAACTGTTTTTT. Its translation is CASSRLGSGELFF.

The rearrangement links TRBV6-5 to TRBJ2-2, with D perhaps TRBD1 (6 bases). The V and J ends lost 6 bases and 4 bases respectively, with 12 bases between them. The CDR3 has 14 residues. Germline-derived CDR1 and CDR2 are MNHEY and SVGAGI. The DNA of the CDR3 is TGTGCCAGCAGCAAACTGGACAGCACCGGGGAGCTGTTTTTT. The encoded protein is CASSKLDSTGELFF.

This rearrangement joins TRBV15 to TRBJ2-2, with D maybe TRBD1 (6 bases). V lost 1 base and J 0 bases, leaving 9 bases between the germline ends. This CDR3 spans 16 amino acids. Germline V CDR1 and CDR2: LNHNV, YYDKDF (reference sequence). CDR3 region: CATSRGGLANTGELFF. CDR3 bases: TGTGCCACCAGCAGAGGGGGGCTCGCGAACACCGGGGAGCTGTTTTTT.

V gene TRBV11-2 combines with J gene TRBJ2-3; 8 bases align to TRBD1. Trimming cost V 3 bases and J 3 bases; bases outside gene matches: 5. Germline CDR1 reads SGHAT; CDR2 reads FQNNGV. This CDR3 contains 15 residues. CDR3 amino acids: CASSFDRGRTDTQYF. CDR3 in DNA: TGTGCCAGCAGCTTCGACAGGGGTCGGACAGATACGCAGTATTTT.

This clone has a single count. This sequence joins TRBV9 and TRBJ2-3; D might be TRBD1 (6 bases). The germline V gene encodes CDR1 SGDLS and CDR2 YYNGEE. V dropped 3 bases and J dropped 8 bases, with 10 bases sitting between them. The CDR3 spans 12 residues. The CDR3 region has the DNA TGTGCCAGCAGCGATGGACAGAGTACGCAGTATTTT. Its translation: CASSDGQSTQYF.

The chain's CDR3 is CASSSSTEAFF. In DNA, the CDR3 is TGTGCCAGCAGTTCCAGCACTGAAGCTTTCTTT. The genes are TRBV6-5 and TRBJ1-1; the D is unclear. The CDR3 contains 11 residues. V lost 4 bases to trimming and J lost 4 bases, with 4 bases between them. Germline CDR1 MNHEY, CDR2 SVGAGI.

The V and J genes are TRBV3-1 (or the pseudogene TRBV3-2) and TRBJ1-5; no reliable D call. Germline V CDR1 and CDR2: LGHDT, YNNKEL (reference sequence). The V end lost 0 bases, the J end lost 3 bases, and 9 bases lay between the germline ends. This CDR3 comprises 15 residues. For the CDR3, the DNA is TGTGCCAGCAGCCAAGATCTCTCTTACAATCAGCCCCAGCATTTT. This translates into CASSQDLSYNQPQHF.